This T cell receptor (beta chain) was captured by sequencing in a study of tumor-infiltrating lymphocytes in localized non-small cell lung cancer. Overall study context: Patients included smokers and never-smokers with various histologies, some sampled after neoadjuvant chemotherapy.

Here immunoSEQ multiplex PCR was the method, and the copy in TCRdb shows in-frame clones only, minus some. Altogether around 21,000 clones are present, 80% being singletons, with the ten largest covering about 3.6%. Sample: lung tumor tissue. This receptor was obtained from a human donor with non-small cell lung cancer.

The CDR3 nucleotides are TGTGCCAGCAGTTACTTTTGGACAGGGTCTGGCTACACCTTC. As protein: CASSYFWTGSGYTF. The genes are TRBV6-5 and TRBJ1-2; 8 bases agree with TRBD1. Trimming at V came to 1 base and at J to 7 bases, leaving 5 bases not matched to a gene. In germline, CDR1 is MNHEY, CDR2 SVGAGI. The CDR3 sequence is 14 residues long.